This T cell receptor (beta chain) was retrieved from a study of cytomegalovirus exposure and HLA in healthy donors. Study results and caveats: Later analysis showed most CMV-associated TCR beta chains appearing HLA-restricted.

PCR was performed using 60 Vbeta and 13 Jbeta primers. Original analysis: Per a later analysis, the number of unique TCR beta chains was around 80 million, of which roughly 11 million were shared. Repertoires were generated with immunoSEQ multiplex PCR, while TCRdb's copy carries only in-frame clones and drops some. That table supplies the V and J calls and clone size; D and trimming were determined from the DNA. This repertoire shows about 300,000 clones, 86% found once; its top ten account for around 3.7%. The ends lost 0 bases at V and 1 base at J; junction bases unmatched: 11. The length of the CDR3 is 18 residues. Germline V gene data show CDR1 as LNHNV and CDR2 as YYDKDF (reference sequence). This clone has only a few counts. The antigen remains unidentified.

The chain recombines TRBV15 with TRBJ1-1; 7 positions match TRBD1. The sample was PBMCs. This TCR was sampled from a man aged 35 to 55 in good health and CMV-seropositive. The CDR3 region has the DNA TGTGCCACCAGCAGAGATCACGGGGGCAGGGGGACGAACACTGAAGCTTTCTTT. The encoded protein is CATSRDHGGRGTNTEAFF. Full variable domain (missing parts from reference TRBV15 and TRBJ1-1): DAMVIQNPRYQVTQFGKPVTLSCSQTLNHNVMYWYQQKSSQAPKLLFHYYDKDFNNEADTPDNFQSRRPNTSFCFLDIRSPGLGDTAMYLCATSRDHGGRGTNTEAFFGQGTRLTVV.